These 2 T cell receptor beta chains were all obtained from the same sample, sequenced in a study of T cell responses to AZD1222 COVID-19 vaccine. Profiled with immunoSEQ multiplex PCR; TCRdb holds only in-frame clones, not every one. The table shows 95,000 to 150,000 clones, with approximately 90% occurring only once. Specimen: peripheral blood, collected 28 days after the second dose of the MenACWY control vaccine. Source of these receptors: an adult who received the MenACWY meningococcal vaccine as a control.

Here the CDR3 reads CASSRVGDPPNIQYF. CDR3 sequence (DNA): TGTGCCAGCAGCCGGGTGGGGGATCCCCCAAACATTCAGTACTTC. The chain carries TRBV21-1 and TRBJ2-4. TRBV21-1 is described as a pseudogene. CDR3 length equals 15 residues.

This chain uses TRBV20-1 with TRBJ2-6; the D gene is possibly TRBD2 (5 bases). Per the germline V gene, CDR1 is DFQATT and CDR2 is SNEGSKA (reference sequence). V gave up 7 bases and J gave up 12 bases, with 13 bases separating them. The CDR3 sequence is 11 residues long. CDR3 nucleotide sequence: TGCAGTGTCATGACCGCGGGCGTCCTGACTTTC. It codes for CSVMTAGVLTF.